These 7 T cell receptor beta chains share one sample of origin, sequenced in a study of shared clonotypes between healthy human individuals. Naivety among CD8 cells was defined by CD45RO negativity and positive CCR7 selection, thereby excluding terminally differentiated effector memory CD45RA+ cells. Repertoires were generated with immunoSEQ multiplex PCR, while TCRdb's copy carries only in-frame clones and drops some. This sample has some 1,900,000 clones; approximately 95% occur once, and the top ten carry 0.95% to 1.5%. The sequencing input was naive CD8+ T cells sorted from blood. These receptors originate from a man younger than 30 in good health.

This chain uses TRBV2 with TRBJ2-1; TRBD2 is a possible D gene (5 bases). V dropped 5 bases and J dropped 0 bases, with 14 bases sitting between them. Germline-derived CDR1 and CDR2 are SNHLY and FYNNEI. The CDR3 covers 16 residues. The CDR3 loop is CASSRGRGSSYNEQFF. CDR3 DNA sequence: TGTGCCAGCAGTCGTGGACGGGGAAGCTCCTACAATGAGCAGTTCTTC.

In its sample, this clone was seen once. The rearrangement links TRBV27 to TRBJ2-1; 10 nucleotides line up with TRBD2. The CDR3 runs to 18 residues. The trim removed 8 bases at V and 4 bases at J, leaving 17 bases unmatched. Germline CDR1 reads MNHEY; CDR2 reads SMNVEV (reference sequence). CDR3 DNA: TGTGCCAGCTATGGGGCTAGCGGGAGTATTAAGGGATACAATGAGCAGTTCTTC. It yields the protein CASYGASGSIKGYNEQFF.

This clone has more than one count but fewer than ten. The chain carries TRBV7-9 and TRBJ2-7; D possibly corresponds to TRBD2 (5 bases). The germline V and J ends were trimmed by 5 bases and 0 bases, with 11 bases remaining between them. CDR3 length: 14 residues. Germline V gene lookup returns CDR1 SEHNR and CDR2 FQNEAQ (reference sequence). This CDR3 is CASSEGETSYEQYF. The CDR3, as DNA: TGTGCCAGCAGCGAGGGAGAGACCTCCTACGAGCAGTACTTC.

The J gene is TRBJ2-2, the V gene TRBV2, with no clear D. V was trimmed by 9 bases and J by 1 base, leaving 3 bases between them. The CDR3 consists of 11 residues. Germline V lookup: CDR1 SNHLY, CDR2 FYNNEI. The CDR3 is CARKNTGELFF. In DNA, the CDR3 is TGTGCCAGGAAGAACACCGGGGAGCTGTTTTTT. Full variable domain (remainder filled in from reference TRBV2 and TRBJ2-2): EPEVTQTPSHQVTQMGQEVILRCVPISNHLYFYWYRQILGQKVEFLVSFYNNEISEKSEIFDDQFSVERPDGSNFTLKIRSTKLEDSAMYFCARKNTGELFFGEGSRLTVL.

The rearrangement links TRBV11-3 to TRBJ2-1; 8 nucleotides agree with TRBD1. The CDR3 runs to 16 residues. CDR1 and CDR2 (germline): SGHNT, YENEEA. Trimming cost V 5 bases and J 4 bases; bases outside gene matches: 10. The chain's CDR3 is CASSPQGAELYNEQFF. DNA of the CDR3: TGTGCCAGCAGCCCCCAGGGGGCCGAGTTATACAATGAGCAGTTCTTC. The full variable domain, completed using reference TRBV11-3 and TRBJ2-1, is EAGVVQSPRYKIIEKKQPVAFWCNPISGHNTLYWYLQNLGQGPELLIRYENEEAVDDSQLPKDRFSAERLKGVDSTLKIQPAELGDSAVYLCASSPQGAELYNEQFFGPGTRLTVL.

This chain joins TRBV7-9 and TRBJ2-7; weak D call: TRBD1 (5 bases). From germline, CDR1 is SEHNR and CDR2 FQNEAQ (reference sequence). This CDR3 spans 17 amino acids. Trimming left V 1 base short and J 0 bases short, with 16 bases between. The CDR3 DNA sequence: TGTGCCAGCAGCTTAGATAGTATGTTTGACAGCTCCTACGAGCAGTACTTC. Protein product: CASSLDSMFDSSYEQYF.

The V and J genes are TRBV5-4 and TRBJ2-5; D may be TRBD1 (5 bases). The CDR3 length is 15 residues. V dropped 3 bases and J dropped 3 bases, with 15 bases sitting between them. Germline CDR1 SGHNT, CDR2 YYREEE (reference sequence). CDR3 in amino acids: CASSYPGGHKETQYF. The DNA of the CDR3 is TGTGCCAGCAGCTACCCGGGTGGACACAAAGAGACCCAGTACTTC.